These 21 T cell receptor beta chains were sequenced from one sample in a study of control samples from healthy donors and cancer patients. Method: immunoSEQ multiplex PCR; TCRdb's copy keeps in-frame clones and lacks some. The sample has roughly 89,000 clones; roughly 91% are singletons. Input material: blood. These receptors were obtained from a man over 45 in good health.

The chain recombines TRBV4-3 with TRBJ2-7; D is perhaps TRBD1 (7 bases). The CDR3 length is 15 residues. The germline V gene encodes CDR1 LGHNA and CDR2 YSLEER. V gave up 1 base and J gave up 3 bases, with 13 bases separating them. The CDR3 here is CASSQGSQGGYEQYF. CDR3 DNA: TGCGCCAGCAGCCAAGGTTCCCAGGGGGGCTACGAGCAGTACTTC.

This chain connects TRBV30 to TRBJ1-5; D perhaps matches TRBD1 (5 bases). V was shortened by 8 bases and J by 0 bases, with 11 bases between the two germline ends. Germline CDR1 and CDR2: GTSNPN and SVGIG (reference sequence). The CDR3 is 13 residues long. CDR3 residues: CAASRDSNQPQHF. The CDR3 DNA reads TGTGCCGCTAGCAGGGATAGCAATCAGCCCCAGCATTTT. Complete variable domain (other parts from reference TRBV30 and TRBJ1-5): SQTIHQWPATLVQPVGSPLSLECTVEGTSNPNLYWYRQAAGRGLQLLFYSVGIGQISSEVPQNLSASRPQDRQFILSSKKLLLSDSGFYLCAASRDSNQPQHFGDGTRLSIL.

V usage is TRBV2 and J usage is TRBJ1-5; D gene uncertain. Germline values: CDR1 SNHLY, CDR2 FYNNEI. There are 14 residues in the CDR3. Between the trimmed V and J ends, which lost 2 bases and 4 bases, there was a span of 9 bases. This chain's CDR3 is CASSELAANQPQHF. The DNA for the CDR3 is TGTGCCAGCAGTGAACTGGCAGCTAATCAGCCCCAGCATTTT.

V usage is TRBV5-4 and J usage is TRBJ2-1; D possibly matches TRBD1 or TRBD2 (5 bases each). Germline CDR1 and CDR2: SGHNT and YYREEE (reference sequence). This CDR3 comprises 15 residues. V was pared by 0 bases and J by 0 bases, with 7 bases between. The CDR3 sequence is CASSLEGSSYNEQFF. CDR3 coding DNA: TGTGCCAGCAGCTTGGAGGGGAGCTCCTACAATGAGCAGTTCTTC.

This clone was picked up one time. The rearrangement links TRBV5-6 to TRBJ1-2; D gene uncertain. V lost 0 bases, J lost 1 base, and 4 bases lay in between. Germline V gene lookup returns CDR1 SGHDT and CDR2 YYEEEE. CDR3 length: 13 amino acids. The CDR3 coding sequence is TGTGCCAGCAGCTTGGGACATAACTATGGCTACACCTTC. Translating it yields CASSLGHNYGYTF.

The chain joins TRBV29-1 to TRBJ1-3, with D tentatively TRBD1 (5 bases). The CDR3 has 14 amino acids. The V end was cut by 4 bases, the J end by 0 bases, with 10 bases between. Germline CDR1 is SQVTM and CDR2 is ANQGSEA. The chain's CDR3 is CSVVVGGSGNTIYF. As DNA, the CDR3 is TGCAGCGTTGTCGTGGGGGGCTCTGGAAACACCATATATTTT.

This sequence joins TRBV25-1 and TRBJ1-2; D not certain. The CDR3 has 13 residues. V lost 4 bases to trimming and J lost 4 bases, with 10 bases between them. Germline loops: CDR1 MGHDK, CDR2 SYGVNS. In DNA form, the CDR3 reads TGTGCCAGCAGTGCGGACTCACTCTATGGCTACACCTTC. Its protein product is CASSADSLYGYTF.

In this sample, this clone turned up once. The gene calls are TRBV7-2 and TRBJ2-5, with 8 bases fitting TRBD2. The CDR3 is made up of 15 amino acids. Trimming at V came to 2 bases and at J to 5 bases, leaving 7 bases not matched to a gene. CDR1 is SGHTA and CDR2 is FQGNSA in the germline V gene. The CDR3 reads CASSLLQSGGETQYF. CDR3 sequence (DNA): TGTGCCAGCAGCTTACTACAGAGCGGGGGTGAGACCCAGTACTTC.

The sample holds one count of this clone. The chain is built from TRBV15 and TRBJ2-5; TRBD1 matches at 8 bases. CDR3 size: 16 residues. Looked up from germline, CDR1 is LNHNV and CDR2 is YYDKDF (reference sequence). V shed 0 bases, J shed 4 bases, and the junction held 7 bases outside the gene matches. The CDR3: CATSRDLSGGLETQYF. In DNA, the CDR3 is TGTGCCACCAGCAGAGATCTCTCAGGGGGCCTAGAGACCCAGTACTTC.

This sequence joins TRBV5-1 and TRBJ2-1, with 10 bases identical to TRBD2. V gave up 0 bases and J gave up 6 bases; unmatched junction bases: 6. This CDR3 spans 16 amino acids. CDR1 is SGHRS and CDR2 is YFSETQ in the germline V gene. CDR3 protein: CASSLAASGGLNEQFF. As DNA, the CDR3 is TGCGCCAGCAGCTTGGCGGCTAGCGGGGGACTCAATGAGCAGTTCTTC. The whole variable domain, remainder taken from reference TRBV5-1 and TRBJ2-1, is KAGVTQTPRYLIKTRGQQVTLSCSPISGHRSVSWYQQTPGQGLQFLFEYFSETQRNKGNFPGRFSGRQFSNSRSEMNVSTLELGDSALYLCASSLAASGGLNEQFFGPGTRLTVL.

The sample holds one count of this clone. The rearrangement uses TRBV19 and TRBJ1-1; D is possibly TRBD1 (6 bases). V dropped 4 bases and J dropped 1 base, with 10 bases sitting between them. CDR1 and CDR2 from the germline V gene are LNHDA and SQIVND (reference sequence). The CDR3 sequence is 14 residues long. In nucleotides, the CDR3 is TGTGCCAGTAGTACGGACAGAGCGAACACTGAAGCTTTCTTT. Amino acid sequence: CASSTDRANTEAFF.

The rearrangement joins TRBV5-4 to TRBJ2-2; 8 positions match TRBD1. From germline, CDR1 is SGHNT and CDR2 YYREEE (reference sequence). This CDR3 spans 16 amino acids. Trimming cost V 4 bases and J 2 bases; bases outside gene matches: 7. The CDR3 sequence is CASSPWTGSNTGELFF. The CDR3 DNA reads TGTGCCAGCAGCCCTTGGACAGGGTCAAACACCGGGGAGCTGTTTTTT.

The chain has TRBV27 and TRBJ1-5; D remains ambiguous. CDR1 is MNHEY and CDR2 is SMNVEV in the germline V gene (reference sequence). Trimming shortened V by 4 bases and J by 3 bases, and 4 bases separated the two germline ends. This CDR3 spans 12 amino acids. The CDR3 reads CASSSLNQPQHF. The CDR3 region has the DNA TGTGCCAGCAGTTCCCTCAATCAGCCCCAGCATTTT.

The CDR3 is CASSIQGRNTEAFF. DNA of the CDR3: TGTGCCAGCAGTATACAGGGGAGGAACACTGAAGCTTTCTTT. The chain joins TRBV2 to TRBJ1-1; 7 nucleotides line up with TRBD1. Losses at the gene ends were 5 bases for V and 1 base for J; bases not matched to a gene: 4. The CDR3 totals 14 residues. From germline, CDR1 is SNHLY and CDR2 FYNNEI.

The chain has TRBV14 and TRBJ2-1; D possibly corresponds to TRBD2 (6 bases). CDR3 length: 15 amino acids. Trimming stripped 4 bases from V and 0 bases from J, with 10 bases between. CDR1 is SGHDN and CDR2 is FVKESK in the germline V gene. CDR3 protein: CASSLIGGSYNEQFF. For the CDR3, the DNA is TGTGCCAGCAGCCTCATCGGGGGCTCCTACAATGAGCAGTTCTTC.

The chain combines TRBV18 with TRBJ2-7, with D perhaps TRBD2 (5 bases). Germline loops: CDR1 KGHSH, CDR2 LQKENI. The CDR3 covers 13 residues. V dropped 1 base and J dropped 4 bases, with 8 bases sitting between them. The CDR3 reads CASSPLPGYEQYF. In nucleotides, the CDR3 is TGTGCCAGCTCACCACTACCGGGATACGAGCAGTACTTC.

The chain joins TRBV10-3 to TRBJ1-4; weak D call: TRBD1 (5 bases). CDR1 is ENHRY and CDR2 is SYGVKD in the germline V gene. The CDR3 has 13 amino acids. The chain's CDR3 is CASRGGVGEKLFF. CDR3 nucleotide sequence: TGTGCTTCTCGGGGCGGGGTCGGCGAAAAACTGTTTTTT.

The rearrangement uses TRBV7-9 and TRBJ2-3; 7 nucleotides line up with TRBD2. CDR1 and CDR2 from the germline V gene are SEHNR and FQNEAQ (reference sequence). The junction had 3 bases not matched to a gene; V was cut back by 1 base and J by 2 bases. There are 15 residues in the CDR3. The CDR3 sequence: CASSLVGTTTDTQYF. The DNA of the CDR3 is TGTGCCAGCAGCTTAGTCGGGACTACCACAGATACGCAGTATTTT.

This chain's CDR3 is CASSLAVREAFF. CDR3 DNA: TGTGCCAGCAGCTTAGCCGTGAGGGAAGCTTTCTTT. The rearrangement links TRBV7-9 to TRBJ1-1; D is unclear. V was clipped by 0 bases and J by 8 bases, with 7 bases between them. Germline V gives CDR1 SEHNR, CDR2 FQNEAQ (reference sequence). The CDR3 has 12 amino acids.

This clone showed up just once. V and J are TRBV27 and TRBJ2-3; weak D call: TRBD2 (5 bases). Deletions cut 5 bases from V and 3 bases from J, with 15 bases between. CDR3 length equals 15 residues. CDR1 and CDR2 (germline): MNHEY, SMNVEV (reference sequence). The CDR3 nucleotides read TGTGCCAGCAGTCCACCGCCGCCGGGGACAGATACGCAGTATTTT. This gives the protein CASSPPPPGTDTQYF.

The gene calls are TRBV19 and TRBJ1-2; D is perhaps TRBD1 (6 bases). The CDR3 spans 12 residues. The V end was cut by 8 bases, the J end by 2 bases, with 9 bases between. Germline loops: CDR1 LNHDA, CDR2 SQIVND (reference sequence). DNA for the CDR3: TGTGCCAGTCTACAGGGCAACTATGGCTACACCTTC. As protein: CASLQGNYGYTF.